Following are 32 T cell receptor beta chains from one sample sequenced in a study of beta chain features in type 1 diabetes. Overall study findings and caveats: Significant though moderate, a shortening of TCRB CDR3s appeared in all four CD4+ subsets of Type 1 diabetes patients.

Their antigens are not known. The isolated RNA, all of it, was reverse transcribed, so expressed TCRB transcripts were what got sequenced. The method was immunoSEQ multiplex PCR; TCRdb's version includes in-frame clones alone and lacks a portion of them. The profile covers 250,000 to 300,000 clones, with 24% appearing a single time and around 0.013% taken by the ten largest. The specimen sequenced was naive CD4+ T cells from blood. The origin of the receptors is a woman in her twenties or thirties with type 1 diabetes.

The chain has TRBV11-2 and TRBJ2-5; 9 bases are shared with TRBD2. This CDR3 is built from 16 residues. In germline, CDR1 is SGHAT, CDR2 FQNNGV. V trimming: 0 bases; J trimming: 4 bases; junction bases outside the gene matches: 6. CDR3 residues: CASSLDVAGGLETQYF. The CDR3 DNA is TGTGCCAGCAGCTTAGATGTTGCGGGAGGGCTAGAGACCCAGTACTTC.

CDR3 amino acids: CASSRIGLAENIQYF. The CDR3 bases are TGTGCCAGCAGCCGAATAGGGCTAGCGGAAAACATTCAGTACTTC. The chain joins TRBV7-9 to TRBJ2-4, with 7 positions matching TRBD2. This CDR3 is 15 amino acids long. Losses at the gene ends were 5 bases for V and 5 bases for J; bases not matched to a gene: 9. Germline values: CDR1 SEHNR, CDR2 FQNEAQ (reference sequence).

The rearrangement links TRBV4-1 to TRBJ2-5; possibly TRBD1 for D (8 bases). The CDR3 has 16 residues. CDR1 is MGHRA and CDR2 is YSYEKL in the germline V gene. V dropped 8 bases and J dropped 0 bases, with 19 bases sitting between them. CDR3 protein: CASQGASGKYQETQYF. The CDR3 DNA reads as TGCGCCAGCCAGGGGGCTAGCGGTAAATACCAAGAGACCCAGTACTTC.

The CDR3 coding sequence is TGTGCCAGCAATCAACTAGCGGGTTCCACAGATACGCAGTATTTT. Residues: CASNQLAGSTDTQYF. This chain joins TRBV2 and TRBJ2-3; the match to TRBD2 covers 9 bases. The CDR3 totals 15 residues. The V gene end was trimmed by 7 bases and the J gene end by 2 bases; junction bases not matched to a gene: 7. Germline CDR1 reads SNHLY; CDR2 reads FYNNEI.

The V and J genes are TRBV14 and TRBJ2-3; 9 bases map to TRBD2. The V and J ends lost 3 bases and 2 bases, in that order; junction bases with no gene match: 3. This CDR3 contains 15 residues. Looked up from germline, CDR1 is SGHDN and CDR2 is FVKESK. Here the CDR3 reads CASSHTSGYTDTQYF. DNA of the CDR3: TGTGCCAGCAGCCACACTAGCGGGTACACAGATACGCAGTATTTT.

The CDR3 loop is CASSQRQGGEKLFF. The CDR3 nucleotides are TGTGCCAGCTCACAGAGACAGGGAGGTGAAAAACTGTTTTTT. The V gene is TRBV18, the J gene TRBJ1-4; 7 bases agree with TRBD1. CDR1 and CDR2 (germline): KGHSH, LQKENI. V trimming: 4 bases; J trimming: 7 bases; junction bases outside the gene matches: 6. The CDR3 runs to 14 residues.

This clone was found a few times. The J gene is TRBJ2-7, the V gene TRBV14, with D perhaps TRBD2 (5 bases). The V end lost 1 base, the J end lost 5 bases, and 15 bases lay between the germline ends. This CDR3 comprises 15 residues. Germline-derived CDR1 and CDR2 are SGHDN and FVKESK. The CDR3 DNA reads as TGTGCCAGCAGCCAAGTTAATTGGTTGAGGGACGAGCAGTACTTC. Residues: CASSQVNWLRDEQYF.

This chain joins TRBV5-6 and TRBJ2-3; a possible D gene is TRBD2 (5 bases). The V gene's germline CDR1 is SGHDT and CDR2 YYEEEE. The ends were cut back, 0 bases at V and 2 bases at J, with 7 bases in the middle. The CDR3 runs 14 residues. The CDR3 region is CASSLGEPTDTQYF. For the CDR3, the DNA is TGTGCCAGCAGCTTGGGGGAGCCCACAGATACGCAGTATTTT.

This clone was seen just once. V is TRBV28 and J is TRBJ1-1, with 7 bases identical to TRBD1. Germline CDR1 reads MDHEN; CDR2 reads SYDVKM. V lost 5 bases and J lost 3; bases outside the gene matches: 12. This CDR3 is built from 16 residues. For the CDR3, the DNA is TGTGCCAGCAGTGATCCGTTAGGCAGGGGGTACACTGAAGCTTTCTTT. Protein sequence: CASSDPLGRGYTEAFF. The full variable domain, with the rest looked up from reference TRBV28 and TRBJ1-1, is DVKVTQSSRYLVKRTGEKVFLECVQDMDHENMFWYRQDPGLGLRLIYFSYDVKMKEKGDIPEGYSVSREKKERFSLILESASTNQTSMYLCASSDPLGRGYTEAFFGQGTRLTVV.

This clone was recorded a few times. This chain uses TRBV4-1 with TRBJ2-7, with 11 positions matching TRBD2. The V gene's germline CDR1 is MGHRA and CDR2 YSYEKL. The V segment lost 2 bases and the J segment 2 bases; nucleotides outside the gene matches: 2. This CDR3 spans 15 amino acids. The CDR3 protein is CASSQLAGGPYEQYF. The CDR3 DNA sequence: TGCGCCAGCAGCCAACTAGCGGGAGGTCCCTACGAGCAGTACTTC.

The chain has TRBV4-1 and TRBJ1-2; D is unclear. V was cut by 0 bases and J by 2 bases, with 10 bases left in between. This CDR3 contains 15 residues. The germline gives CDR1 MGHRA, CDR2 YSYEKL. CDR3 sequence: CASSQDVGSNYGYTF. The CDR3, as DNA: TGCGCCAGCAGCCAAGATGTGGGGAGCAACTATGGCTACACCTTC.

V usage is TRBV5-1 and J usage is TRBJ2-5; D is possibly TRBD1 (6 bases). From germline, CDR1 is SGHRS and CDR2 YFSETQ. Trimming cost V 4 bases and J 4 bases, with 11 bases left between them. The CDR3 length is 13 residues. The CDR3 DNA sequence: TGCGCCAGCAGCCTTGGGACACGAGAGACCCAGTACTTC. Protein sequence: CASSLGTRETQYF.

The chain has TRBV14 and TRBJ1-4; perhaps TRBD1 as D (6 bases). The germline V and J ends were trimmed by 5 bases and 15 bases, with 13 bases remaining between them. Germline V gene data show CDR1 as SGHDN and CDR2 as FVKESK. The CDR3 length is 11 residues. The CDR3 spells CASSSGQNLFF. In DNA form, the CDR3 reads TGTGCCAGCAGCTCCGGACAGAACTTGTTTTTT. The full variable domain, with the rest looked up from reference TRBV14 and TRBJ1-4, is EAGVTQFPSHSVIEKGQTVTLRCDPISGHDNLYWYRRVMGKEIKFLLHFVKESKQDESGMPNNRFLAERTGGTYSTLKVQPAELEDSGVYFCASSSGQNLFFGSGTQLSVL.

This clone was counted only a few times. V and J are TRBV28 and TRBJ2-5, with D perhaps TRBD2 (5 bases). The CDR3 runs to 12 residues. Trimming left V 4 bases short and J 4 bases short, with 7 bases between. Germline CDR1 and CDR2: MDHEN and SYDVKM. The CDR3 is CASSYGRETQYF. DNA of the CDR3: TGTGCCAGCAGTTATGGGAGAGAGACCCAGTACTTC.

The chain links TRBV30 to TRBJ2-5, with 8 bases matching TRBD2. With V trimmed by 2 bases and J by 2 bases, 7 bases remained unmatched. Germline CDR1 is GTSNPN and CDR2 is SVGIG (reference sequence). The CDR3 runs to 15 residues. CDR3 region: CAWSSGSSQQETQYF. The CDR3 DNA reads TGTGCCTGGAGTAGCGGGAGTTCCCAACAAGAGACCCAGTACTTC.

V is TRBV11-3 and J is TRBJ2-1, with 7 nucleotides matching TRBD2. This CDR3 is 16 amino acids long. Trimming took 1 base from V and 2 from J; bases not matched to a gene: 5. The germline gives CDR1 SGHNT, CDR2 YENEEA. The CDR3 protein is CASSLGGSSTYNEQFF. The CDR3 DNA is TGTGCCAGCAGCTTAGGCGGGAGTAGCACCTACAATGAGCAGTTCTTC. Variable domain in full (rest from reference TRBV11-3 and TRBJ2-1): EAGVVQSPRYKIIEKKQPVAFWCNPISGHNTLYWYLQNLGQGPELLIRYENEEAVDDSQLPKDRFSAERLKGVDSTLKIQPAELGDSAVYLCASSLGGSSTYNEQFFGPGTRLTVL.

V and J are TRBV28 and TRBJ1-1; tentatively, D is TRBD1 (5 bases). The CDR3 has 11 residues. V dropped 4 bases and J dropped 10 bases, with 10 bases sitting between them. Germline V lookup: CDR1 MDHEN, CDR2 SYDVKM. CDR3 in amino acids: CASSSWGVAFF. CDR3 nucleotides: TGTGCCAGCAGTTCCTGGGGGGTAGCTTTCTTT.

This clone has more than one count but fewer than ten. V and J are TRBV7-3 and TRBJ2-7, with a possible D match to TRBD1 (6 bases). Between the trimmed V and J ends, which lost 4 bases and 12 bases, there was a span of 16 bases. This CDR3 is 12 amino acids long. Germline lookup yields CDR1 SGHTA and CDR2 FQGTGA. The CDR3 sequence: CASSSLTGKVYF. In DNA form, the CDR3 reads TGTGCCAGCAGCTCCCTCACAGGGAAGGTGTACTTC.

The chain uses TRBV4-1 and TRBJ2-7, with 10 bases aligning to TRBD1. The CDR3 is made up of 15 amino acids. The V gene's germline CDR1 is MGHRA and CDR2 YSYEKL. V lost 2 bases and J lost 7; bases outside the gene matches: 8. CDR3 bases: TGCGCCAGCAGCCAACTTGGGACAGGGGCTCGGGAGCAGTACTTC. This gives the protein CASSQLGTGAREQYF.

The genes are TRBV7-3 and TRBJ2-7, with D tentatively TRBD1 (6 bases). The germline gives CDR1 SGHTA, CDR2 FQGTGA. Trimming removed 6 bases at V and 6 bases at J, with 15 bases between. The CDR3 extends over 13 amino acids. The CDR3 bases are TGTGCCAGCAGTACAGGGTTGGGCGGCGAGCAGTACTTC. Translation: CASSTGLGGEQYF.

The gene calls are TRBV18 and TRBJ2-5, with D perhaps TRBD1 (6 bases). Trimming removed 2 bases from V and 5 bases from J, with 12 bases in between. The CDR3 consists of 14 residues. The germline CDR1 and CDR2 sequences are KGHSH and LQKENI. CDR3 protein: CASSPGQGKETQYF. DNA for the CDR3: TGTGCCAGCTCACCAGGCCAGGGGAAGGAGACCCAGTACTTC.

This clone has a single count. This chain joins TRBV19 and TRBJ2-1; the match to TRBD2 covers 10 bases. This CDR3 contains 15 residues. Germline loops: CDR1 LNHDA, CDR2 SQIVND (reference sequence). J gave up 8 bases and V 7 bases, and 11 bases lay outside the gene matches. As DNA, the CDR3 is TGTGCCAGTACGCCTAGCGGGAGACGATTTCATGAGCAGTTCTTC. Translated: CASTPSGRRFHEQFF.

There are a few counts of this clone. The gene calls are TRBV7-9 and TRBJ2-5; 8 positions agree with TRBD2. Germline lookup yields CDR1 SEHNR and CDR2 FQNEAQ (reference sequence). V trimming: 6 bases; J trimming: 4 bases; junction bases outside the gene matches: 10. The CDR3 sequence is 15 residues long. The CDR3, as DNA: TGTGCCAGCAGACCAACGGGAGGGAGGGGAGAGACCCAGTACTTC. Protein product: CASRPTGGRGETQYF. The complete variable domain, with remaining parts taken from reference TRBV7-9 and TRBJ2-5, reads DTGVSQNPRHKITKRGQNVTFRCDPISEHNRLYWYRQTLGQGPEFLTYFQNEAQLEKSRLLSDRFSAERPKGSFSTLEIQRTEQGDSAMYLCASRPTGGRGETQYFGPGTRLLVL.

This clone was recorded a few times. This chain uses TRBV19 with TRBJ2-1; 11 bases are a match to TRBD2. Trimming removed 5 bases from V and 5 bases from J; junction bases left unmatched: 11. Per the germline V gene, CDR1 is LNHDA and CDR2 is SQIVND (reference sequence). This CDR3 has 17 amino acids. CDR3 loop: CASSEMGLAETNNEQFF. The DNA for the CDR3 is TGTGCCAGTAGTGAGATGGGACTAGCGGAAACCAACAATGAGCAGTTCTTC.

This clone was seen a handful of times. The V gene is TRBV30, the J gene TRBJ2-7, with a possible D match to TRBD2 (5 bases). Germline CDR1 is GTSNPN and CDR2 is SVGIG (reference sequence). CDR3 length: 13 amino acids. Trimming shortened V by 2 bases and J by 7 bases, and 15 bases separated the two germline ends. The CDR3, as DNA: TGTGCCTGGAGTCGACTATTGTCGGGGGAGCAGTACTTC. Translated, it gives CAWSRLLSGEQYF. Full variable domain (rest looked up from reference TRBV30 and TRBJ2-7): SQTIHQWPATLVQPVGSPLSLECTVEGTSNPNLYWYRQAAGRGLQLLFYSVGIGQISSEVPQNLSASRPQDRQFILSSKKLLLSDSGFYLCAWSRLLSGEQYFGPGTRLTVT.

This clone was seen a handful of times. The chain has TRBV10-3 and TRBJ2-7; possibly TRBD2 for D (6 bases). Germline CDR1 and CDR2: ENHRY and SYGVKD. V was clipped by 3 bases and J by 6 bases, with 21 bases between them. This CDR3 region has 16 residues. The CDR3 here is CAISDNGLRVRVEQYF. The CDR3 DNA sequence: TGTGCCATCAGTGATAATGGACTAAGAGTGAGGGTCGAGCAGTACTTC.

This clone was observed a few times. The CDR3 loop is CAWSVDSRDTQYF. In DNA form, the CDR3 reads TGTGCCTGGAGTGTAGACTCTAGGGATACGCAGTATTTT. V and J are TRBV30 and TRBJ2-3; D not resolved. Germline lookup yields CDR1 GTSNPN and CDR2 SVGIG (reference sequence). The germline V and J ends were trimmed by 0 bases and 6 bases, with 10 bases remaining between them. This CDR3 comprises 13 residues.

This clone was found a few times. This chain joins TRBV29-1 and TRBJ2-3, with TRBD2 matching over 10 bases. The CDR3 has 15 amino acids. J gave up 3 bases and V 3 bases, and 6 bases lay outside the gene matches. From germline, CDR1 is SQVTM and CDR2 ANQGSEA. The CDR3 reads CSVESGRAGTDTQYF. The CDR3 DNA follows: TGCAGCGTTGAGAGCGGGAGGGCCGGGACAGATACGCAGTATTTT.

The rearrangement links TRBV29-1 to TRBJ1-2; the match to TRBD1 covers 12 bases. The trim removed 6 bases at V and 3 bases at J, leaving 2 bases unmatched. This CDR3 is 13 amino acids long. The germline V gene has CDR1 SQVTM and CDR2 ANQGSEA. CDR3 loop: CSVGTGGYYGYTF. Here the CDR3 DNA reads TGCAGCGTCGGGACAGGGGGCTACTATGGCTACACCTTC.

The genes are TRBV29-1 and TRBJ1-1, with 9 bases lining up with TRBD1. CDR3 length equals 13 residues. Per the germline V gene, CDR1 is SQVTM and CDR2 is ANQGSEA. The trim removed 8 bases at V and 3 bases at J, leaving 7 bases unmatched. CDR3 bases: TGCAGCTTCAACAGGGGGCTCTACACTGAAGCTTTCTTT. It encodes CSFNRGLYTEAFF.

This clone was observed a handful of times. The chain joins TRBV11-2 to TRBJ2-1, with 7 positions matching TRBD2. Germline V gives CDR1 SGHAT, CDR2 FQNNGV. The CDR3 has 13 residues. The V segment lost 5 bases and the J segment 9 bases; nucleotides outside the gene matches: 7. The CDR3 DNA reads as TGTGCCAGCAGCCCCTATGCTAGCGGTGAGCAGTTCTTC. Translation: CASSPYASGEQFF.

The V and J genes are TRBV2 and TRBJ1-2; D may be TRBD1 (5 bases). The CDR3 contains 12 residues. Between the trimmed V and J ends, which lost 4 bases and 3 bases, there was a span of 6 bases. Germline V CDR1 and CDR2: SNHLY, FYNNEI. This CDR3 reads CASSVTDYGYTF. CDR3 DNA sequence: TGTGCCAGCAGTGTGACAGACTATGGCTACACCTTC.